This TCR beta chain was captured in a study of post-analysis software for immune sequencing data (dated by TCRdb to about 2015). Background on the whole study: Recorded disease courses included relapsing-remitting, secondary progressive and progressive-relapsing multiple sclerosis, with some patients lacking subtype annotation. The patient repertoires were set against approximately 10 previously published healthy control repertoires from donors whose ages ranged from roughly 6 to 26 years. A subset of samples was prepared in parallel using single-end sample barcoding, then pooled and co-amplified after Illumina adapter ligation. General study outcomes and caveats: The control group was slightly older than the multiple sclerosis patient group. Significantly lower normalized Chao1 diversity was found in multiple sclerosis patients than in controls, suggesting substantial peripheral T-cell clonal expansion. When samples were clustered directly using the F measure, samples prepared in the same batch co-clustered strongly, which prompted a batch-effect correction. Patients showed significantly higher frequencies than controls for 4 or 5 TRBV segments, among them TRBV5-6, TRBV5-1 and TRBV20-1.

TCR beta repertoires were profiled from peripheral blood of about a dozen young patients with multiple sclerosis to demonstrate the VDJtools post-analysis software. The multiple sclerosis patients were children and adolescents between roughly 6 and 15 years of age. Libraries were prepared through PCR. Sequencing was performed on an Illumina HiSeq 2500. To reduce PCR and sequencing biases, unique molecular identifiers were incorporated into the TCR beta cDNA libraries. Roughly 0.5 million cDNA molecules were obtained per 1 to 10 million input T cells, so each molecule approximated one T cell. The patient libraries were prepared and sequenced using the same protocol as the earlier healthy control dataset. Samples belonging to the same batch were prepared together, multiplexed and sequenced on a shared HiSeq lane. Processing in the source paper ran as follows. Raw barcoded reads were processed with MIGEC, and single-read molecular identifier groups were discarded before consensus assembly and CDR3 extraction. VDJtools was used for post-analysis of the clonotype tables, with diversity normalized by down-sampling every dataset to the smallest sample size. To correct batch-related cross-sample contamination, repertoire overlap clustering matched CDR3 amino acid sequences but not nucleotide sequences. TCRdb handled the public reads itself, with Q25 trimming in fastp and clone calling in MiXCR, and kept productive beta chains. Every distinct CDR3 protein forms one entry, paired with its most common genes and DNA. TCRdb, rather than the study authors, made the V and J calls. The sample has some 690,000 distinct CDR3 sequences on record, 59% of them singletons. The top ten hold 11% of the sample.

This clonotype showed up just a few times. Its specific antigen is unknown. The record has no base qualities; no much larger clone is one base away. Inclusive of the bounding cysteine and phenylalanine, the CDR3 is 16 residues long. Only the CDR3 portion is preserved as DNA: 48 bases, with reading frame beginning at the first base. V is cut by 4 bases and J by 5 bases, and the space between the germline ends is 15 bases. The germline V gene gives CDR1 as SGHTA and CDR2 as FQGNSA. This sequence originates from a girl aged 2-9 years with multiple sclerosis. The chain was built from TRBV7-2 and TRBJ1-6, and perhaps TRBD1 as D gene, on 5 matching bases. Sequencing was done on a sample of blood. CDR3 protein: CASSSLAGLHNSPLHF. Read as DNA, the sequence is TGTGCCAGCAGCTCGTTAGCGGGGCTCCATAATTCACCCCTCCACTTT.